This T cell receptor (beta chain) was identified in a study of T cell responses to AZD1222 COVID-19 vaccine. Some clones are missing from TCRdb's copy, which holds only in-frame ones; the method was immunoSEQ multiplex PCR. This table holds approximately 80,000 clones, roughly 90% found once. Germline V CDR1 and CDR2: LNHDA, SQIVND (reference sequence). V was pared by 1 base and J by 0 bases, with 16 bases between. This CDR3 has 18 amino acids. Turning to this clone: Its target is unknown.

Study-level points and caveats: Clonal diversity may have been underestimated, and the donors were mostly white British, with more females than males.

The receptor's source is an adult in good health. The chain uses TRBV19 and TRBJ1-5; TRBD1 is a possible D gene (5 bases). Sample: peripheral blood, taken on day 0 of MenACWY control vaccination. The CDR3 spells CASSIAPGRAGSNQPQHF. DNA of the CDR3: TGTGCCAGTAGTATAGCACCGGGCAGGGCCGGTAGCAATCAGCCCCAGCATTTT.